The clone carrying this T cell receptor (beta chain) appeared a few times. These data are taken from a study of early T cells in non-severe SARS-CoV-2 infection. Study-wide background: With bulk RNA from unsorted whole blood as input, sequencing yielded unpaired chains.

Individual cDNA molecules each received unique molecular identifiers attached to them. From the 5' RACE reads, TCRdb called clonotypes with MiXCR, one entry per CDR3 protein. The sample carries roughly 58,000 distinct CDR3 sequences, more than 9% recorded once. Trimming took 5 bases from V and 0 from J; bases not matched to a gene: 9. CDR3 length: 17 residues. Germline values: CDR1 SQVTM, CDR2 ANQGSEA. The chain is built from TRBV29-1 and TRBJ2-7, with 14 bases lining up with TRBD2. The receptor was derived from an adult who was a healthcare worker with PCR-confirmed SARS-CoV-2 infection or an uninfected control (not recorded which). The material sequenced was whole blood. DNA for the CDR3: TGCAGCGTTAAGCGGACTAGCGGGGGGCTGAGCTCCTACGAGCAGTACTTC. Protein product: CSVKRTSGGLSSYEQYF.